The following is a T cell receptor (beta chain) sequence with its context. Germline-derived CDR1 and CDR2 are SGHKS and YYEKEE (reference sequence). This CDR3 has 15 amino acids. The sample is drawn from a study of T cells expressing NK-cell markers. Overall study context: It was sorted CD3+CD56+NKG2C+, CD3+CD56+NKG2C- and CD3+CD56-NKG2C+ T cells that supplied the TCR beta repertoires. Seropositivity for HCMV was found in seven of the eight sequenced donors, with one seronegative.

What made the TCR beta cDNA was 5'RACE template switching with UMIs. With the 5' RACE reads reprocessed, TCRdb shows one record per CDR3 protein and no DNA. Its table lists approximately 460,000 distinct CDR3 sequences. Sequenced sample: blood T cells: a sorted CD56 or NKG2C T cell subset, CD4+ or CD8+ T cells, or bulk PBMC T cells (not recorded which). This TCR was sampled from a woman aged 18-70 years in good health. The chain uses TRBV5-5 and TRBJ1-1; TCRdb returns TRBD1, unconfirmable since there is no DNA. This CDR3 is CASSLYEQGRTEAFF.